The following is a T cell receptor beta chain sequence with its context. The antigen is unknown. These data originate in a study of T-cell reconstitution after alpha-beta-depleted transplantation in children. Study-level results: Approximately two months post-transplant, alpha-beta T cells reportedly originated from several hundred expanded graft clones. T-cell numbers and diversity, one year after transplant, stemmed largely from T cells that were newly produced. Diversity of TCRbeta at day 60 was high in some patients, arising from surviving recipient T cells and thymic progenitors.

This CDR3 is 15 amino acids long. Deletions cut 6 bases from V and 6 bases from J, with 15 bases between. Germline CDR1 MNHEY, CDR2 SMNVEV (reference sequence). Preparation of the TCRbeta library involved a method that used unique molecular identifiers. TCRdb itself ran the PCR reads through MiXCR, one entry per CDR3 protein. Altogether about 830,000 distinct CDR3 sequences are present, about 15% being singletons, with the ten largest covering roughly 5%. This receptor was obtained from a male patient between 5 and 17 years old who had a stem cell transplant for acute lymphoblastic leukemia, so the T cells may come from the graft donor. The rearrangement links TRBV27 to TRBJ1-6; D is undetermined. Sequenced material: PBMCs, mostly from graft donor cells, taken 360 days after TCRalphabeta/CD19-depleted stem cell transplant. The CDR3 nucleotides read TGTGCCAGCAGCCTAGGGTATGGCGGTAATTCACCCCTCCACTTT. As protein: CASSLGYGGNSPLHF.